The 10 T cell receptor beta chains below were found in one sample sequenced in a study of spatial heterogeneity in lung cancer (dated by TCRdb to between 2019 and 2020). Points the paper makes about the study in general: The number of expanded intratumoral alpha and beta TCRs correlated with the tumor nonsynonymous mutation count.

The library was built by means of 5' RACE. Sequencer: NextSeq 500. Through fastp at Q25 and MiXCR, TCRdb rebuilt clones from the public reads, retaining in-frame beta chains. All rows with the same CDR3 protein become a single entry with the most common DNA and genes. The table for this sample shows fewer than 95 distinct CDR3 sequences. According to the study, the label for this sample's time point signals: sample taken at primary tumor resection. The antigens for these receptors are not known. The sample was lung tumor tissue, taken at surgery. These receptors were obtained from a female donor with early-stage non-small cell lung cancer.

In regard to this clonotype: This beta chain is a stray read from a library made for alpha chains; its abundance is not meaningful. This chain joins TRBV4-3 and TRBJ1-1, with D perhaps matching TRBD1 (5 bases). Germline values: CDR1 LGHNA, CDR2 YSLEER. This CDR3 is built from 14 residues. The V end was cut by 1 base, the J end by 0 bases, with 6 bases between. CDR3 loop: CASSQGQMNTEAFF. CDR3 in DNA: TGCGCCAGCAGCCAAGGACAGATGAACACTGAAGCTTTCTTT.

Concerning this clonotype: This beta chain was picked up by a library intended for alpha chains and is off target, so its count carries little meaning. The chain couples TRBV28 to TRBJ1-4, with 8 positions matching TRBD1. J gave up 8 bases and V 5 bases, and 10 bases lay outside the gene matches. CDR1 and CDR2 from the germline V gene are MDHEN and SYDVKM. The CDR3 totals 15 residues. CDR3 DNA: TGTGCCAGCAGTCCCCGTCAGGGGGCGCGAGAAAAACTGTTTTTT. Its protein is CASSPRQGAREKLFF.

By proportion, this clonotype is large. The library was designed around alpha chains, so this beta chain is a stray read whose abundance carries little weight. The chain joins TRBV7-8 to TRBJ2-3, with 8 bases aligning to TRBD1. The CDR3 runs to 16 residues. From germline, CDR1 is SGHVS and CDR2 FQNEAQ. Trimming removed 5 bases from V and 1 base from J; junction bases left unmatched: 8. The CDR3: CASSPRTGMGTDTQYF. In nucleotides, the CDR3 is TGTGCCAGCAGCCCGCGGACAGGGATGGGCACAGATACGCAGTATTTT. Full variable domain (remainder filled in from reference TRBV7-8 and TRBJ2-3): GAGVSQSPRYKVAKRGQDVALRCDPISGHVSLFWYQQALGQGPEFLTYFQNEAQLDKSGLPSDRFFAERPEGSVSTLKIQRTQQEDSAVYLCASSPRTGMGTDTQYFGPGTRLTVL.

This clonotype was recorded a few times. Because the library targeted alpha chains, this beta chain is an off-target read whose size means little. The chain has TRBV20-1 and TRBJ2-1, with D maybe TRBD1 (5 bases). The CDR3 loop spans 13 amino acids. V lost 3 bases to trimming and J lost 9 bases, with 15 bases between them. The germline V gene encodes CDR1 DFQATT and CDR2 SNEGSKA (reference sequence). Written as DNA, the CDR3 is TGCAGTGCTAGTCGGGCAGGGTGGGGTGAGCAGTTCTTC. This translates into CSASRAGWGEQFF.

The table lists this clonotype with a count of one. The size of this beta chain means little, since it is a stray read in a library made for alpha chains. The V call is TRBV20-1, the J call TRBJ1-5; unclear D gene. V shed 2 bases and J shed 0 bases, with 11 bases lying between them. The CDR3 length is 15 residues. Looked up from germline, CDR1 is DFQATT and CDR2 is SNEGSKA (reference sequence). DNA for the CDR3: TGCAGTGCTAGAAGGGCCCTTTATAGCAATCAGCCCCAGCATTTT. Its protein is CSARRALYSNQPQHF.

By share of the sample, this clonotype is hyperexpanded. This beta chain represents an off-target read in a library built for alpha chains; its size is of limited meaning. The chain joins TRBV20-1 to TRBJ2-1, with D tentatively TRBD2 (7 bases). This CDR3 spans 14 amino acids. Trimming took 5 bases from V and 5 from J, leaving 16 bases between them. Germline V gives CDR1 DFQATT, CDR2 SNEGSKA (reference sequence). CDR3 nucleotides: TGCAGTGCTGTAGGGGGGGACCGAAACAATGAGCAGTTCTTC. Encoded protein: CSAVGGDRNNEQFF.

Comments on this clonotype: This beta chain is a stray read from a library made for alpha chains; its abundance is not meaningful. The chain employs TRBV6-4 and TRBJ2-3; 7 bases fit TRBD1. Germline CDR1 and CDR2: MRHNA and SNTAGT. CDR3 length: 15 residues. J lost 2 bases, V lost 5 bases, and 7 bases had no gene match. Written as DNA, the CDR3 is TGTGCCAGCAGTTACAGGGGAGACATCACAGATACGCAGTATTTT. Encoded protein: CASSYRGDITDTQYF.

The table lists this clonotype with a few counts. The library was prepared for alpha chains; this beta chain is a stray read, so its frequency means little. V is TRBV6-1 and J is TRBJ2-5; 7 nucleotides line up with TRBD1. Looked up from germline, CDR1 is MNHNS and CDR2 is SASEGT. Trimming cost V 1 base and J 3 bases; bases outside gene matches: 11. This CDR3 is built from 17 residues. CDR3 coding DNA: TGTGCCAGCAGTGAAGGATTGCGGGCAGGGGGAGAAGAGACCCAGTACTTC. Protein: CASSEGLRAGGEETQYF.

This clonotype was counted only a few times. The library was built for alpha chains, so this beta chain is an off-target read and its size means little. The genes are TRBV28 and TRBJ2-7; possibly TRBD1 for D (5 bases). The CDR3 extends over 15 amino acids. V shed 4 bases and J shed 0 bases, with 13 bases lying between them. CDR1 is MDHEN, CDR2 SYDVKM, per germline. CDR3 DNA: TGTGCCAGCAGTTCCTTTGGGGCAGGCTCCTACGAGCAGTACTTC. Amino acid sequence: CASSSFGAGSYEQYF.

About this clonotype itself: This beta chain represents an off-target read in a library built for alpha chains; its size is of limited meaning. This sequence joins TRBV19 and TRBJ1-5; D not certain. Between the trimmed V and J ends, which lost 5 bases and 3 bases, there was a span of 17 bases. There are 16 residues in the CDR3. Germline V gives CDR1 LNHDA, CDR2 SQIVND (reference sequence). The CDR3 spells CASSPDRQRVNQPQHF. The CDR3 region has the DNA TGTGCCAGTAGTCCAGATCGTCAGCGGGTCAATCAGCCCCAGCATTTT. The full variable domain, rest sourced from reference TRBV19 and TRBJ1-5, is DGGITQSPKYLFRKEGQNVTLSCEQNLNHDAMYWYRQDPGQGLRLIYYSQIVNDFQKGDIAEGYSVSREKKESFPLTVTSAQKNPTAFYLCASSPDRQRVNQPQHFGDGTRLSIL.